This TCR beta chain was retrieved from a study of blood T cell repertoires in COVID-19. In the authors' workflow: Amplification with reference gene primers provided the estimates of nucleated cell counts. TCRdb's copy holds only in-frame clones and misses some; the assay was immunoSEQ multiplex PCR. That table furnishes V, J and clone size, whereas the DNA furnished D and trimming. This sample yields around 200,000 clones, of which 85% to 90% are seen a single time; about 1.3% belongs to the top ten. The sequenced sample was PBMCs or T cells enriched from blood (not recorded which). This TCR derives from a man under 40 who had recovered from COVID-19.

The DNA of the CDR3 is TGTGCCAGCAGCTCCGGACAGGTGGGCACAGATACGCAGTATTTT. Translating it yields CASSSGQVGTDTQYF. This chain links TRBV9 with TRBJ2-3; 7 bases line up with TRBD1. V gave up 4 bases and J gave up 1 base; unmatched junction bases: 6. Germline CDR1 is SGDLS and CDR2 is YYNGEE. This CDR3 comprises 15 residues.